This is a list of T cell receptor beta chains from one sample in a study of blood T cell repertoires in COVID-19. The data were produced by immunoSEQ multiplex PCR, yet TCRdb's version contains in-frame clones alone and is incomplete. The sample lists about 41,000 clones; 87% were seen once. The specimen was peripheral blood. These receptor sequences come from a man aged 60-69 years with acute or convalescent COVID-19. CDR3s include the opening cysteine and the closing phenylalanine or tryptophan. A D gene is named only where the DNA matches it firmly. Size is stated for part of the rows, as once, few or many counts, or as a class when the clone is expanded.

13	NA	TRBV5-4	NA	TRBJ1-2	CASSINVREGYTF	TGTGCCAGCAGCATTAACGTGCGGGAAGGCTACACCTTC
17	NA	TRBV12-5	TRBD1	TRBJ2-7	CASGLDGTGLYSYEQYF	TGTGCTAGTGGTTTGGACGGGACAGGGTTATACTCCTACGAGCAGTACTTC
14	NA	TRBV15	NA	TRBJ1-2	CATSRDPGGYGYTF	TGTGCCACCAGCAGAGATCCAGGAGGGTATGGCTACACCTTC
15	once	TRBV2	NA	TRBJ1-2	CASRSGTTNTGGYTF	TGTGCCAGCAGATCAGGGACAACCAACACGGGTGGCTACACCTTC
15	NA	TRBV30	TRBD1	TRBJ1-5	CAWSTGALSNQPQHF	TGTGCCTGGTCTACAGGGGCTCTTAGCAATCAGCCCCAGCATTTT
13	once	TRBV5-8	NA	TRBJ1-5	CASSRTEVQPQHF	TGTGCCAGCAGCCGGACAGAAGTTCAGCCCCAGCATTTT
17	NA	TRBV4-3	TRBD2	TRBJ2-1	CASSQGLAGGPRAEQFF	TGCGCCAGCAGCCAAGGACTAGCGGGGGGCCCGCGGGCTGAGCAGTTCTTC
15	NA	TRBV3-1/TRBV3-2	NA	TRBJ2-2	CASSQAGVDTGELFF	TGTGCCAGCAGCCAAGCGGGGGTAGACACCGGGGAGCTGTTTTTT
13	NA	TRBV19	NA	TRBJ2-3	CASSIRGTDTQYF	TGTGCCAGTAGTATTCGGGGGACAGATACGCAGTATTTT
14	NA	TRBV2	NA	TRBJ1-5	CASRAVDSNQPQHF	TGTGCCAGCAGGGCTGTTGATAGCAATCAGCCCCAGCATTTT
14	NA	TRBV27	NA	TRBJ1-5	CASSLSFSGQPQHF	TGTGCCAGCAGTTTATCATTCTCCGGGCAGCCCCAGCATTTT
14	NA	TRBV13	TRBD1	TRBJ1-1	CASSFRQGVAEAFF	TGTGCCAGCAGCTTTCGACAGGGAGTCGCTGAAGCTTTCTTT